This T cell receptor beta chain was obtained from a study of T cell therapy after organ transplantation. As for this clone: The antigen is not known.

This CDR3 comprises 13 residues. Germline CDR1 and CDR2: MNHEY and SMNVEV (reference sequence). Trimming removed 1 base at V and 7 bases at J, with 11 bases between. The protocol was immunoSEQ multiplex PCR, while the TCRdb copy is restricted to in-frame clones and leaves out a portion. The data contain 20,000 to 25,000 clones, 84% of them seen just once; the ten biggest clones take up under 45%. Time point given: 20-29 weeks after completion of therapy. The V and J genes are TRBV27 and TRBJ2-7, with TRBD2 as a possible D gene (6 bases). This specimen consisted of CD8+ T cells from blood, obtained after autologous CMV-specific T cell therapy. The clonotype comes from a human patient who had received a solid organ transplant and had CMV disease. T cells may partly derive from the graft donor. In DNA form, the CDR3 reads TGTGCCAGCAGTTTATGGTCGGGGGAAGAGCAGTACTTC. Amino acids: CASSLWSGEEQYF.